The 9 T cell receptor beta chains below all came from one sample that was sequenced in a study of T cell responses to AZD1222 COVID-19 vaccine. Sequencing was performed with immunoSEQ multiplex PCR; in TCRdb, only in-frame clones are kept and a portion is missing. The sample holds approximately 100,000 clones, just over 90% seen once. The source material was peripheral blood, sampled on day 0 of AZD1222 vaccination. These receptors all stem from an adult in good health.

The CDR3 sequence is CASSLGGIPGELFF. CDR3 bases: TGCGCCAGCAGCTTGGGCGGGATCCCCGGGGAGCTGTTTTTT. The chain uses TRBV5-1 and TRBJ2-2; tentatively, D is TRBD2 (6 bases). Between the trimmed V and J ends, which lost 0 bases and 6 bases, there was a span of 9 bases. The CDR3 totals 14 residues. Germline values: CDR1 SGHRS, CDR2 YFSETQ. The variable domain in full, completed from reference TRBV5-1 and TRBJ2-2, reads KAGVTQTPRYLIKTRGQQVTLSCSPISGHRSVSWYQQTPGQGLQFLFEYFSETQRNKGNFPGRFSGRQFSNSRSEMNVSTLELGDSALYLCASSLGGIPGELFFGEGSRLTVL.

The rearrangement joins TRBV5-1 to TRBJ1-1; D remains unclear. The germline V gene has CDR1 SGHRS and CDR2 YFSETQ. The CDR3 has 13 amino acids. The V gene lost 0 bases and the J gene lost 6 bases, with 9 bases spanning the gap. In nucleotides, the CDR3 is TGCGCCAGCAGCTTGGAGCAGGTCTCTGAAGCTTTCTTT. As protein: CASSLEQVSEAFF.

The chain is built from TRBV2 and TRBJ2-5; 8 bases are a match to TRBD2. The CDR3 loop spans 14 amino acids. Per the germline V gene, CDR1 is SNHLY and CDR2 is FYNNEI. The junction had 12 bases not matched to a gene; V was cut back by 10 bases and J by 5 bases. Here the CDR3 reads CATGRGGSMETQYF. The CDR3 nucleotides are TGTGCCACCGGGAGGGGCGGGAGCATGGAGACCCAGTACTTC. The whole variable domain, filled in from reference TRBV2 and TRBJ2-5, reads EPEVTQTPSHQVTQMGQEVILRCVPISNHLYFYWYRQILGQKVEFLVSFYNNEISEKSEIFDDQFSVERPDGSNFTLKIRSTKLEDSAMYFCATGRGGSMETQYFGPGTRLLVL.

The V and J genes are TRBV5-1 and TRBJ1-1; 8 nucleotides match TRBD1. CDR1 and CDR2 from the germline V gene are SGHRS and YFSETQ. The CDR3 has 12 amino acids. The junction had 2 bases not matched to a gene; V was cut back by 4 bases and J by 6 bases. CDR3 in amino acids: CASSEQGAEAFF. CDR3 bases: TGCGCCAGCAGCGAACAGGGGGCTGAAGCTTTCTTT.

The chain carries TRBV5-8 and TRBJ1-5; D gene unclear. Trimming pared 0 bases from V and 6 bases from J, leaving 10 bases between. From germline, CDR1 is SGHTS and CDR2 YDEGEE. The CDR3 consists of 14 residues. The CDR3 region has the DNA TGTGCCAGCAGCTTGGCGGAGGGAAGTCAGCCCCAGCATTTT. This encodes CASSLAEGSQPQHF.

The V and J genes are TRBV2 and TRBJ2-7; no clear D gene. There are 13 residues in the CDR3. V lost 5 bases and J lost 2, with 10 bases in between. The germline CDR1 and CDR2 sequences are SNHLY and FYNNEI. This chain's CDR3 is CASSFPGPYEQYF. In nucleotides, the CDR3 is TGTGCCAGCAGTTTCCCCGGGCCCTACGAGCAGTACTTC. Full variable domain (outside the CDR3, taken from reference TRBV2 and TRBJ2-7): EPEVTQTPSHQVTQMGQEVILRCVPISNHLYFYWYRQILGQKVEFLVSFYNNEISEKSEIFDDQFSVERPDGSNFTLKIRSTKLEDSAMYFCASSFPGPYEQYFGPGTRLTVT.

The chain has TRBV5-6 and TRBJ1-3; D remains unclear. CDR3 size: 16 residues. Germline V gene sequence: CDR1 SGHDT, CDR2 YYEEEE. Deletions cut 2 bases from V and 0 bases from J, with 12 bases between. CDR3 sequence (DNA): TGTGCCAGCAGCTTATGGGAGGCGTTCTCTGGAAACACCATATATTTT. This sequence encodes CASSLWEAFSGNTIYF.

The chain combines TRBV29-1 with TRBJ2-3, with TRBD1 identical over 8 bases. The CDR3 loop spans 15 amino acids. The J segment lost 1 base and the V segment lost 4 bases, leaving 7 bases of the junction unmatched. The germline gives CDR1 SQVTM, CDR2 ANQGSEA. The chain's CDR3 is CSVGGTGGRTDTQYF. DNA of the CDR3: TGCAGCGTTGGGGGCACAGGGGGACGCACAGATACGCAGTATTTT.

CDR3 nucleotide sequence: TGTGCCAGTAGTCCTACAGGGGAAGCGTCCTACGAGCAGTACTTC. As protein: CASSPTGEASYEQYF. This chain joins TRBV19 and TRBJ2-7, with TRBD1 matching 7 bases. There are 15 residues in the CDR3. V trimming: 5 bases; J trimming: 1 base; junction bases outside the gene matches: 8. The germline V gene encodes CDR1 LNHDA and CDR2 SQIVND (reference sequence). The variable domain in full, completed from reference TRBV19 and TRBJ2-7, reads DGGITQSPKYLFRKEGQNVTLSCEQNLNHDAMYWYRQDPGQGLRLIYYSQIVNDFQKGDIAEGYSVSREKKESFPLTVTSAQKNPTAFYLCASSPTGEASYEQYFGPGTRLTVT.